The rows below give T cell receptor beta chains drawn from one sample of a study of T cells after yellow fever vaccination. TCRdb reanalysed the 5' RACE reads using MiXCR and keeps one entry per CDR3 protein. This sample yields approximately 240,000 distinct CDR3 sequences, of which roughly 4% are seen a single time; around 19% belongs to the top ten. Material: PBMCs, obtained 15 days after the yellow fever booster vaccination. Receptors were obtained from a man aged 18 to 30 who received the YFV17D yellow fever vaccine. Each CDR3 is given with its conserved first and last residue. Sizes are listed as once, few, many or a size class.

j_call clone_size v_call cdr3_aa
TRBJ2-1 many TRBV20-1 CSARASWASSYNEQFF
TRBJ2-3 many TRBV5-6 CASSIPGQGTDTQYF
TRBJ2-2 many TRBV7-2 CASSWGSTGELFF
TRBJ1-3 many TRBV7-6 CASSDPDRGYTIYF
TRBJ1-1 many TRBV7-9 CASSFEMNTEAFF
TRBJ2-7 many TRBV7-2 CASSLAPGDEQYF
TRBJ2-2 many TRBV24-1 CATSDSRGGYAGELFF
TRBJ2-3 many TRBV4-2 CASSQERGVDTQYF
TRBJ2-1 many TRBV5-1 CASSWAGYLYNEQFF
TRBJ1-5 many TRBV7-6 CASSIGQGASNQPQHF
TRBJ1-2 many TRBV5-5 CASSLWGLRGYTF
TRBJ2-1 many TRBV20-1 CSAREGGVYNEQFF
TRBJ1-4 many TRBV4-1 CASSQEGGDEKLFF
TRBJ2-1 many TRBV15 CATSRAHHNEQFF
TRBJ1-1 many TRBV7-3 CASSLTPDRVTEAFF
TRBJ2-2 many TRBV7-3 CASSLQGGGSGTGELFF
TRBJ1-6 few TRBV19 CASNRAYNSPLHF
TRBJ2-1 many TRBV12-3/TRBV12-4 CASSSPGATYNEQFF
TRBJ2-7 many TRBV10-3 CAISEAGSSYEQYF
TRBJ2-5 many TRBV6-2/TRBV6-3 CASSWLAGGGETQYF
TRBJ2-3 many TRBV6-1 CASRKTSGYTDTQYF
TRBJ2-3 many TRBV6-6 CATSSGDRGVDTQYF
TRBJ2-5 many TRBV7-9 CASREGLADQETQYF
TRBJ2-1 many TRBV4-3 CASSQRQSSYNEQFF
TRBJ1-1 many TRBV7-2 CASSLKDVITEAFF
TRBJ1-1 many TRBV5-1 CASSTNRDTEAFF
TRBJ2-2 many TRBV20-1 CSAVDQRKLFF
TRBJ1-2 many TRBV18 CASSPGSHYGYTF
TRBJ2-1 many TRBV5-1 CASSLGGSGAALGNEQFF
TRBJ1-5 many TRBV20-1 CSAIPGGSNQPQHF
TRBJ2-2 many TRBV20-1 CSATKQNTGELFF
TRBJ2-1 many TRBV6-5 CASTSTLRGNEQFF
TRBJ1-2 many TRBV10-3 CAISENPNYGYTF